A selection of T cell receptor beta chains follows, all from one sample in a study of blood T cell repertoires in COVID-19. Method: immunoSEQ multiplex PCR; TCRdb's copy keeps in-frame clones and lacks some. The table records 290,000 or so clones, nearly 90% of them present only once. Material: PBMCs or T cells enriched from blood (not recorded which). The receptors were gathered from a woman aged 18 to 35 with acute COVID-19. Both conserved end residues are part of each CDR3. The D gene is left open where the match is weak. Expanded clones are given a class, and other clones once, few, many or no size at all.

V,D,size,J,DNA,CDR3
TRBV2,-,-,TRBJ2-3,TGTGCCAGCAGTGAAGCGGGTCGGAGCGGCCGGGGGTATTTT,CASSEAGRSGRGYF
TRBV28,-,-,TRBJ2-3,TGTGCCAGCGAGTCTAGCGTAAGCACAGATACGCAGTATTTT,CASESSVSTDTQYF
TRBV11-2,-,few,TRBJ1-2,TGTGCCAGCAGCTTAATCGGGGGTAACTATGGCTACACCTTC,CASSLIGGNYGYTF
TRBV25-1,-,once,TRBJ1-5,TGTGCCAGCAGTGAATCAGGTCAGCCCCAGCATTTT,CASSESGQPQHF
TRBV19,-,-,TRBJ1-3,TGTGCCAGTCAATACTCATCCGGAGCAAGTGGAAACACCATATATTTT,CASQYSSGASGNTIYF
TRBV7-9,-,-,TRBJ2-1,TGTGCCAGCAGCTTAGAGGCGGGAAGAGACAATGAGCAGTTCTTC,CASSLEAGRDNEQFF
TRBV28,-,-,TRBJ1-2,TGTGCCAGCAGGGACAGCTCCTATGGCTACACCTTC,CASRDSSYGYTF
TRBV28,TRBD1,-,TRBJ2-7,TGTGCAACCATGGACAGGGGGTCCTACGAGCAGTACTTC,CATMDRGSYEQYF
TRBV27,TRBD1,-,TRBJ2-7,TGTGCCAGCAGTTGGCGACGGACAGGAGAGCAGTACTTC,CASSWRRTGEQYF
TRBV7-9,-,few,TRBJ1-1,TGTGCCAGCAGCCACAGGACAGTTATGAACACTGAAGCTTTCTTT,CASSHRTVMNTEAFF
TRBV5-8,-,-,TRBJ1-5,TGTGCCAGCAGCTTGGCCCACAGTAGCAATCAGCCCCAGCATTTT,CASSLAHSSNQPQHF
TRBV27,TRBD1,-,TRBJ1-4,TGTGCCAGCAGTTTATTCTGGGGCAGGGGGCGCAGGGGCGAAAAACTGTTTTTT,CASSLFWGRGRRGEKLFF
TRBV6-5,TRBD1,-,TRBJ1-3,TGTGCCAGCAGCCCGACAGGGACTGGAAACACCATATATTTT,CASSPTGTGNTIYF
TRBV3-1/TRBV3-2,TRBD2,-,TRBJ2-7,TGTGCCAGCAGCCAGGAACCGGGACTAGCGGGATTTGTCCACGAGCAGTACTTC,CASSQEPGLAGFVHEQYF
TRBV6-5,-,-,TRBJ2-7,TGTGCCAGCAGTTATTACAGGTCCACCTACGAGCAGTACTTC,CASSYYRSTYEQYF
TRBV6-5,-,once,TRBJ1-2,TGTGCCAGCAGCCCAGACTGGAACGGCTATGGCTACACCTTC,CASSPDWNGYGYTF
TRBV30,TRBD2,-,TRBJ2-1,TGTGCCTGGGGTACCGGGACTAGCGGGAGTATCAATGAGCAGTTCTTC,CAWGTGTSGSINEQFF
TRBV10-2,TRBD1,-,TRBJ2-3,TGCGCCAGCAGTGAGATGGAGACAGGGGCAGATACGCAGTATTTT,CASSEMETGADTQYF
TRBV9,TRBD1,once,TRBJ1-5,TGTGCCAGCAGCAGTCAGGGGGCATGGGATCAGCCCCAGCATTTT,CASSSQGAWDQPQHF
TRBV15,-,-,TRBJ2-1,TGTGCCACCAGCAGAGATATAGGACAGAGGTACAATGAGCAGTTCTTC,CATSRDIGQRYNEQFF
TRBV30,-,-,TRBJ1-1,TGTGGGGGGTCTTACAGGGACACTGAAGCTTTCTTT,CGGSYRDTEAFF
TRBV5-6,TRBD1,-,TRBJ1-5,TGTGCCAGCAGCCGGGGACAGCCTTACCAGCCCCAGCATTTT,CASSRGQPYQPQHF
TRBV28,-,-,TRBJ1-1,TGTGCCAGCAGGACCGGGACATTGAACACTGAAGCTTTCTTT,CASRTGTLNTEAFF